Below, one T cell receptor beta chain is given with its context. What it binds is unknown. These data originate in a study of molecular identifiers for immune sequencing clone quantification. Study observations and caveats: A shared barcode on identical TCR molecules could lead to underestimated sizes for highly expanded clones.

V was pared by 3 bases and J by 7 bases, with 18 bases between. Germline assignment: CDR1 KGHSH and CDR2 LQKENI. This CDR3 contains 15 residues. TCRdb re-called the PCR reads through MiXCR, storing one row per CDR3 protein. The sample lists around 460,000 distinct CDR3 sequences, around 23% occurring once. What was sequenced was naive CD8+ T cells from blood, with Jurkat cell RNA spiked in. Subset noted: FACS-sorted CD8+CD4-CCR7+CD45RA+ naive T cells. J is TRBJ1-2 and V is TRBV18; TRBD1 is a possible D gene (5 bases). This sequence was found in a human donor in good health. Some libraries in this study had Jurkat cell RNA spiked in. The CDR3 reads CASSPDTGGLGGYTF. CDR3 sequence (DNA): TGTGCCAGCTCACCGGACACCGGAGGGTTGGGTGGCTACACCTTC.